The source of this T cell receptor beta chain is a study of memory CD4+ T cells and cytomegalovirus serostatus. The CDR3 is 13 amino acids. The germline V gene has CDR1 SNHLY and CDR2 FYNNEI. Trimming left V 4 bases short and J 2 bases short, with 8 bases between. Authors' data handling: Out-of-frame sequences were removed, leaving roughly 2.1 million distinct TCRbeta sequences. The repertoire was sequenced with immunoSEQ multiplex PCR; TCRdb's copy has only in-frame clones and lacks some. V and J calls and clone size follow that table, whereas D and trimming were derived from the DNA. The data contain 50,000 to 70,000 clones, over 65% of them seen just once; the ten biggest clones take up 2% to 3%. Single viable CD3+CD4+CD8-CD45RO+ cells were sorted as the memory CD4+ T cells. Serostatus was set by detecting CMV pp150, pp28, p38, p52 IgG. Positive selection with CD4 microbeads enriched total CD4+ T cells.

This clonotype originated in an adult in good health and CMV-seropositive. Sequencing was performed on memory CD4+ T cells from blood. The chain recombines TRBV2 with TRBJ1-2; D perhaps matches TRBD1 (6 bases). The CDR3 nucleotides are TGTGCCAGCAGTGCCGACAGGAACTATGGCTACACCTTC. Translation gives CASSADRNYGYTF.